Shown below are 22 T cell receptor beta chains from a single sample sequenced in a study of OX40 agonist ivuxolimab in advanced cancers. TCRdb's copy holds only in-frame clones and misses some; the assay was immunoSEQ multiplex PCR. The table records about 69,000 clones, about four fifths of them present only once. The material sequenced was CD4+ or CD8+ T cells sorted from blood, taken in a trial of the OX40 agonist ivuxolimab. These TCRs come from an adult with an advanced solid tumor such as melanoma, head and neck, liver or kidney cancer.

The rearrangement links TRBV5-1 to TRBJ2-1; no firm D call. CDR1 is SGHRS, CDR2 YFSETQ, per germline. The CDR3 runs to 15 residues. V was cut by 2 bases and J by 0 bases, with 9 bases left in between. CDR3 nucleotides: TGCGCCAGCAGCTTAAGGACGGACTCCTACAATGAGCAGTTCTTC. Protein: CASSLRTDSYNEQFF.

The V call is TRBV6-5, the J call TRBJ1-6; 7 bases align to TRBD1. Germline lookup yields CDR1 MNHEY and CDR2 SVGAGI. V trimming: 2 bases; J trimming: 10 bases; junction bases outside the gene matches: 8. The CDR3 length is 15 residues. CDR3 nucleotide sequence: TGTGCCAGCAGTTACGGCGGGACAGCGGGATCACCCCTCCACTTT. It specifies CASSYGGTAGSPLHF.

The chain combines TRBV30 with TRBJ1-6, with D hard to call. Germline V gene data show CDR1 as GTSNPN and CDR2 as SVGIG (reference sequence). Trimming left V 0 bases short and J 10 bases short, with 13 bases between. The CDR3 sequence is 14 residues long. Here the CDR3 reads CAWSVTPGSSPLHF. The CDR3 nucleotides are TGTGCCTGGAGTGTAACGCCGGGGAGCTCACCCCTCCACTTT.

This clone was detected a few times. The chain joins TRBV19 to TRBJ1-1, with no clear D. Germline CDR1 reads LNHDA; CDR2 reads SQIVND (reference sequence). Trimming pared 5 bases from V and 1 base from J, leaving 14 bases between. This CDR3 has 15 residues. Here the CDR3 reads CASSQFWQANTEAFF. In DNA form, the CDR3 reads TGTGCCAGTAGTCAGTTCTGGCAGGCGAACACTGAAGCTTTCTTT. The full variable domain, in which reference TRBV19 and TRBJ1-1 provide the parts outside the CDR3, is DGGITQSPKYLFRKEGQNVTLSCEQNLNHDAMYWYRQDPGQGLRLIYYSQIVNDFQKGDIAEGYSVSREKKESFPLTVTSAQKNPTAFYLCASSQFWQANTEAFFGQGTRLTVV.

The chain recombines TRBV6-5 with TRBJ1-3, with D uncertain. Germline CDR1 is MNHEY and CDR2 is SVGAGI. CDR3 size: 14 residues. V gave up 6 bases and J gave up 0 bases, with 9 bases separating them. In nucleotides, the CDR3 is TGTGCCAGCAGCCCGTCCTCCTCTGGAAACACCATATATTTT. This gives the protein CASSPSSSGNTIYF.

The rearrangement links TRBV19 to TRBJ2-1; the match to TRBD2 covers 8 bases. CDR1 is LNHDA and CDR2 is SQIVND in the germline V gene (reference sequence). V was clipped by 5 bases and J by 3 bases; unmatched bases: 3. CDR3 length equals 14 residues. CDR3 coding DNA: TGTGCCAGTAGTTTGAGCGGGAGCTACAATGAGCAGTTCTTC. Translating gives CASSLSGSYNEQFF.

This chain joins TRBV19 and TRBJ2-1; D unclear. Trimming cost V 4 bases and J 0 bases, with 13 bases left between them. Germline values: CDR1 LNHDA, CDR2 SQIVND (reference sequence). The CDR3 has 16 amino acids. The CDR3 here is CASSTSRLGSYNEQFF. The CDR3 DNA sequence: TGTGCCAGTAGTACCTCACGGCTGGGCTCCTACAATGAGCAGTTCTTC.

This rearrangement joins TRBV2 to TRBJ2-2; TRBD2 might be the D (6 bases). CDR3 length equals 15 residues. The germline gives CDR1 SNHLY, CDR2 FYNNEI. The V gene lost 4 bases and the J gene lost 4 bases, with 13 bases spanning the gap. CDR3 protein: CASSVMRGLTGELFF. CDR3 nucleotide sequence: TGTGCCAGCAGTGTGATGAGGGGACTCACCGGGGAGCTGTTTTTT.

This chain connects TRBV27 to TRBJ1-2; tentatively, D is TRBD1 (6 bases). CDR1 and CDR2 from the germline V gene are MNHEY and SMNVEV (reference sequence). CDR3 size: 14 residues. V was pared by 2 bases and J by 4 bases, with 11 bases between. Written as DNA, the CDR3 is TGTGCCAGCAGTTTAAATAGACAGGCCTATGGCTACACCTTC. It codes for CASSLNRQAYGYTF.

This clone was found once. This chain links TRBV28 with TRBJ1-5; D remains ambiguous. Trimming took off 1 base at V and 0 bases at J, with 10 bases between the two ends. CDR3 length equals 16 residues. Germline V gives CDR1 MDHEN, CDR2 SYDVKM. The CDR3 protein is CASSLFGSYSNQPQHF. CDR3 nucleotides: TGTGCCAGCAGTTTATTTGGTTCTTATAGCAATCAGCCCCAGCATTTT.

This clone was detected a few times. V and J are TRBV2 and TRBJ1-5, with 10 bases aligning to TRBD1. Germline CDR1 SNHLY, CDR2 FYNNEI. V was clipped by 5 bases and J by 9 bases; unmatched bases: 7. The CDR3 has 14 residues. The CDR3 region is CASSTGQGLPPQHF. The CDR3 nucleotides read TGTGCCAGCAGTACGGGACAGGGGTTACCGCCCCAGCATTTT.

The rearrangement uses TRBV29-1 and TRBJ1-2; 12 bases align to TRBD1. Germline V gives CDR1 SQVTM, CDR2 ANQGSEA. The CDR3 length is 12 residues. V was pared by 7 bases and J by 7 bases, with 4 bases of the junction left unmatched. CDR3 in amino acids: CSGGQGARGYTF. For the CDR3, the DNA is TGCAGCGGGGGACAGGGGGCGCGTGGCTACACCTTC.

This clone has just a few counts. The chain links TRBV27 to TRBJ1-2; D is possibly TRBD1 (5 bases). This CDR3 is 15 amino acids long. V dropped 5 bases and J dropped 4 bases, with 17 bases sitting between them. Germline CDR1 reads MNHEY; CDR2 reads SMNVEV (reference sequence). CDR3 amino acids: CASSTRAGLGYGYTF. In DNA form, the CDR3 reads TGTGCCAGCAGTACCCGAGCGGGGCTTGGCTATGGCTACACCTTC.

CDR3 coding DNA: TGTGCCAGCGGCCCCCGGGACAGGGGGTTCACAGATACGCAGTATTTT. Amino acid sequence: CASGPRDRGFTDTQYF. The chain joins TRBV9 to TRBJ2-3, with 11 bases fitting TRBD1. CDR3 size: 16 residues. Germline CDR1 SGDLS, CDR2 YYNGEE. J gave up 2 bases and V 7 bases, and 9 bases lay outside the gene matches.

The V gene is TRBV7-9, the J gene TRBJ2-5; no clear D gene. The CDR3 length is 13 residues. The germline CDR1 and CDR2 sequences are SEHNR and FQNEAQ (reference sequence). The V and J ends lost 3 bases and 2 bases respectively, with 7 bases between them. In DNA form, the CDR3 reads TGTGCCAGCAGCTTCGCGTTGCAAGAGACCCAGTACTTC. It codes for CASSFALQETQYF.

This clone was counted only a few times. The CDR3 here is CASTGGGGRDIQYF. The CDR3 nucleotides are TGCGCCAGCACCGGAGGTGGGGGTAGGGACATTCAGTACTTC. V and J are TRBV5-1 and TRBJ2-4, with D perhaps given as TRBD1 or TRBD2 (5 bases each). Germline CDR1 reads SGHRS; CDR2 reads YFSETQ. Trimming pared 6 bases from V and 8 bases from J, leaving 18 bases between. This CDR3 has 14 residues.

This clone is medium-sized by share. The chain uses TRBV19 and TRBJ1-5; perhaps TRBD1 as D (5 bases). This CDR3 comprises 12 residues. V gave up 6 bases and J gave up 5 bases, with 8 bases separating them. Germline assignment: CDR1 LNHDA and CDR2 SQIVND (reference sequence). CDR3 DNA sequence: TGTGCCAGTAGAAAACAGGATCAGCCCCAGCATTTT. This encodes CASRKQDQPQHF.

V and J are TRBV15 and TRBJ2-5, with a possible D match to TRBD2 (6 bases). V lost 1 base, J lost 1 base, and 10 bases lay in between. Germline CDR1 and CDR2: LNHNV and YYDKDF (reference sequence). CDR3 length: 15 amino acids. The CDR3 spells CATSRVASAQETQYF. The CDR3 DNA reads as TGTGCCACCAGCAGAGTTGCTAGCGCCCAAGAGACCCAGTACTTC. Filled out from reference TRBV15 and TRBJ2-5, the complete variable domain reads DAMVIQNPRYQVTQFGKPVTLSCSQTLNHNVMYWYQQKSSQAPKLLFHYYDKDFNNEADTPDNFQSRRPNTSFCFLDIRSPGLGDTAMYLCATSRVASAQETQYFGPGTRLLVL.

The gene calls are TRBV27 and TRBJ2-1, with TRBD2 matching 13 bases. Unmatched junction bases numbered 1, after V lost 5 bases and J lost 6 bases. Per germline, CDR1 MNHEY and CDR2 SMNVEV (reference sequence). The CDR3 covers 14 residues. Here the CDR3 DNA reads TGTGCCAGCAGTACTAGCGGGAGGGCCAATGAGCAGTTCTTC. This gives the protein CASSTSGRANEQFF.

Here the CDR3 DNA reads TGTGCCAGCAGCTTGTTCAGGGTCAAGAGCTACGAGCAGTACTTC. It codes for CASSLFRVKSYEQYF. The rearrangement joins TRBV5-6 to TRBJ2-7, with D possibly TRBD1 on 5 matching bases. This CDR3 region has 15 residues. V was clipped by 1 base and J by 3 bases, with 14 bases between them. Germline V gene data show CDR1 as SGHDT and CDR2 as YYEEEE. Full variable domain (missing parts from reference TRBV5-6 and TRBJ2-7): DAGVTQSPTHLIKTRGQQVTLRCSPKSGHDTVSWYQQALGQGPQFIFQYYEEEERQRGNFPDRFSGHQFPNYSSELNVNALLLGDSALYLCASSLFRVKSYEQYFGPGTRLTVT.

The chain joins TRBV7-3 to TRBJ2-3, with D maybe TRBD1 (5 bases). Trimming left V 0 bases short and J 1 base short, with 5 bases between. The CDR3 length is 14 residues. Germline V gene lookup returns CDR1 SGHTA and CDR2 FQGTGA. This chain's CDR3 is CASSLTGGTDTQYF. In DNA, the CDR3 is TGTGCCAGCAGCTTAACAGGGGGCACAGATACGCAGTATTTT.

The V and J genes are TRBV5-4 and TRBJ1-1, with D possibly being TRBD1 (6 bases). The CDR3 is made up of 15 amino acids. The V gene lost 1 base and the J gene lost 5 bases, with 15 bases spanning the gap. Germline-derived CDR1 and CDR2 are SGHNT and YYREEE (reference sequence). Here the CDR3 reads CASSLFGGRRTEAFF. Written as DNA, the CDR3 is TGTGCCAGCAGCTTGTTTGGGGGGCGGAGGACTGAAGCTTTCTTT.